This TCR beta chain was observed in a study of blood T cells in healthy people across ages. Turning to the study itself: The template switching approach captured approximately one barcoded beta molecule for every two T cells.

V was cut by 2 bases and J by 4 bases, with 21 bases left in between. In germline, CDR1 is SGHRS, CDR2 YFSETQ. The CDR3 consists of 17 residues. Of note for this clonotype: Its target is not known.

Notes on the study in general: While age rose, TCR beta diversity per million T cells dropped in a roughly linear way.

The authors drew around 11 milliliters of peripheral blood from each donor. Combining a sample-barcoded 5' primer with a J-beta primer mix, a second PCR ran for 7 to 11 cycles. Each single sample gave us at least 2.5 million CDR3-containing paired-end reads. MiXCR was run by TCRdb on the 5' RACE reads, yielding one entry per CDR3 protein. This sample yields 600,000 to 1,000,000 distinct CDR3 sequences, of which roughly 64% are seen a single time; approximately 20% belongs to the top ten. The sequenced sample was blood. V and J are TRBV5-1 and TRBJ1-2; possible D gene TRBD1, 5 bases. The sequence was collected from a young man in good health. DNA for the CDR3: TGCGCCAGCAGCTTAACCGGGACGGATGAGGGACTCTATGGCTACACCTTC. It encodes CASSLTGTDEGLYGYTF.